The T cell receptor (beta chain) described here comes from a study of blood T cell repertoires in COVID-19. Across the whole study: From the United States, Italy and Spain came samples of acute and convalescent COVID-19. Sources were T cells, B-cell-depleted T cells, or PBMCs; the material itself was cDNA or gDNA.

The CDR3 covers 13 residues. V lost 0 bases, J lost 6 bases, and 7 bases lay in between. The V gene's germline CDR1 is SGDLS and CDR2 YYNGEE. The assay was immunoSEQ multiplex PCR, and TCRdb's table has in-frame clones only and misses some. Seen here are about 100,000 clones, approximately 90% observed once, and the top ten hold about 1%. This TCR derives from a man aged 55-75 years with acute or convalescent COVID-19. Sample: peripheral blood. V and J are TRBV9 and TRBJ1-5; TRBD1 is a possible D gene (5 bases). Here the CDR3 DNA reads TGTGCCAGCAGCGTAGGGCAGGGTCAGCCCCAGCATTTT. Translating gives CASSVGQGQPQHF.